Listed below are T cell receptor beta chains from one sample, sequenced in a study of blood T cell repertoires in COVID-19. Sequenced by immunoSEQ multiplex PCR; TCRdb stores in-frame clones only, minus some. Of 150,000 or so clones listed, approximately 84% are singletons. Sequenced material: peripheral blood. These receptors were taken from a human donor in a cohort sampled during active COVID-19. The CDR3 runs from the conserved cysteine through the conserved F or W. D genes are given only for firm matches. Where a row states a size, it is once, few, many or the class of an expanded clone; other rows omit it.

TRBV19	TRBD2	TRBJ2-3	once	CASSMGLAGTDTQYF	TGTGCCAGTAGTATGGGCCTAGCGGGAACAGATACGCAGTATTTT
TRBV28	TRBD1	TRBJ1-5	-	CASSSPGQGNQPQHF	TGTGCCAGCAGTTCGCCGGGACAGGGAAATCAGCCCCAGCATTTT
TRBV7-2	-	TRBJ1-2	-	CASSLRWGKAVGAETGYTF	TGTGCCAGCAGCTTAAGATGGGGAAAGGCAGTGGGGGCGGAAACTGGCTACACCTTC
TRBV7-9	TRBD2	TRBJ2-1	few	CASSLSLAGGPGPNEQFF	TGTGCCAGCAGCTTATCTTTAGCGGGAGGGCCGGGACCCAATGAGCAGTTCTTC
TRBV7-3	-	TRBJ2-7	-	CASSLTGGTGAYEQYF	TGTGCCAGCAGCTTAACCGGGGGGACAGGAGCCTACGAGCAGTACTTC
TRBV2	TRBD1	TRBJ2-5	-	CASSFGTGRETQYF	TGTGCCAGCAGTTTCGGGACAGGGAGGGAGACCCAGTACTTC
TRBV29-1	-	TRBJ1-2	-	CSVATGNYGYTF	TGCAGCGTTGCTACCGGGAACTATGGCTACACCTTC
TRBV27	-	TRBJ1-6	once	CASSSPGPPSAPLHF	TGTGCCAGCAGTTCACCGGGTCCCCCGTCGGCACCCCTCCACTTT
TRBV3-1/TRBV3-2	-	TRBJ2-3	-	CASSQARYTTDTQYF	TGTGCCAGCAGCCAAGCCCGCTATACTACGGATACGCAGTATTTT
TRBV6-6	-	TRBJ1-6	-	CASSYTEGRSNSPLHF	TGTGCCAGCAGTTACACCGAGGGCAGGTCCAATTCACCCCTCCACTTT
TRBV19	TRBD2	TRBJ2-7	-	CASRGGTYEQYF	TGTGCCAGCCGGGGGGGTACCTACGAGCAGTACTTC
TRBV6-2/TRBV6-3	-	TRBJ1-2	-	CASSGSSTYGYTF	TGTGCCAGCAGCGGGAGTTCCACTTATGGCTACACCTTC
TRBV19	-	TRBJ2-1	-	CASKMRASNSYNEQFF	TGTGCCAGTAAAATGCGGGCCTCCAACTCCTACAATGAGCAGTTCTTC
TRBV12-3/TRBV12-4	-	TRBJ2-1	-	CASSLSPEIEQFF	TGTGCCAGCAGTTTATCCCCGGAGATTGAGCAGTTCTTC
TRBV18	TRBD1	TRBJ1-1	few	CASSPGTADTEAFF	TGTGCCAGCTCACCAGGGACAGCCGACACTGAAGCTTTCTTT
TRBV3-1/TRBV3-2	TRBD1	TRBJ1-6	-	CASSHSDRDNSPLHF	TGTGCCAGCAGCCATTCGGACAGGGATAATTCACCCCTCCACTTT
TRBV5-4	-	TRBJ1-2	-	CASSLGLGYVDYTF	TGTGCCAGCAGCTTGGGGTTGGGCTATGTGGACTACACCTTC
TRBV7-2	TRBD1	TRBJ1-3	-	CASSSDRGSGNTIYF	TGTGCCAGCAGCTCTGACAGGGGCTCTGGAAACACCATATATTTT
TRBV20-1	-	TRBJ1-1	-	CSARDAGEAFF	TGCAGTGCTAGAGACGCAGGTGAAGCTTTCTTT
TRBV9	TRBD2	TRBJ2-1	-	CASSVASGVTNEQFF	TGTGCCAGCAGCGTAGCCAGCGGGGTTACCAATGAGCAGTTCTTC
TRBV4-2	TRBD1	TRBJ1-4	many	CASSPGQGAEKLFF	TGTGCCAGCAGCCCGGGACAGGGGGCTGAAAAACTGTTTTTT
TRBV3-1/TRBV3-2	-	TRBJ1-2	-	CASSQLVAANYGYTF	TGTGCCAGCAGCCAACTTGTGGCGGCGAACTATGGCTACACCTTC
TRBV7-2	-	TRBJ1-3	-	CASSFPRRGSGNTIYF	TGTGCCAGCAGCTTCCCCAGGAGGGGTTCTGGAAACACCATATATTTT
TRBV27	-	TRBJ1-5	-	CASRNRAGQPQHF	TGTGCCAGCAGGAACAGGGCTGGGCAGCCCCAGCATTTT
TRBV29-1	-	TRBJ1-2	-	CSVDTGTSYGYTF	TGCAGCGTTGACACAGGGACCAGCTATGGCTACACCTTC
TRBV27	TRBD1	TRBJ1-3	-	CASSLFAGGVRPGNTIYF	TGTGCCAGCAGTTTGTTTGCAGGGGGCGTACGTCCTGGAAACACCATATATTTT
TRBV27	TRBD1	TRBJ1-1	-	CASSFAGGRGTEAFF	TGTGCCAGCAGTTTTGCAGGGGGCCGCGGCACTGAAGCTTTCTTT
TRBV2	TRBD2	TRBJ2-3	-	CASSDRLAESRDTQYF	TGTGCCAGCAGTGATAGGCTAGCGGAGTCCCGAGATACGCAGTATTTT
TRBV19	TRBD1	TRBJ2-2	-	CASKRDRGTGELFF	TGTGCCAGTAAAAGGGACAGGGGAACCGGGGAGCTGTTTTTT
TRBV2	-	TRBJ1-3	-	CASSEGARSGNTIYF	TGTGCCAGCAGTGAAGGGGCCCGCTCTGGAAACACCATATATTTT
TRBV11-3	-	TRBJ1-2	-	CASSLDAFTGYGYTF	TGTGCCAGCAGCTTAGATGCCTTCACAGGCTATGGCTACACCTTC
TRBV10-3	-	TRBJ2-7	-	CAISGQSYEQYF	TGTGCCATCAGTGGACAGTCCTACGAGCAGTACTTC
TRBV5-4	-	TRBJ2-5	-	CASSLVSQETQYF	TGTGCCAGCAGCTTGGTGTCTCAAGAGACCCAGTACTTC
TRBV18	-	TRBJ2-1	-	CASSPRIVDNEQFF	TGTGCCAGCTCACCACGAATAGTGGACAATGAGCAGTTCTTC
TRBV3-1/TRBV3-2	TRBD1	TRBJ1-2	many	CASSQVGQLNYGYTF	TGTGCCAGCAGCCAAGTGGGACAGCTTAACTATGGCTACACCTTC
TRBV9	-	TRBJ2-1	-	CASSVGGRSGSYNEQFF	TGTGCCAGCAGCGTAGGAGGGAGGTCTGGCTCCTACAATGAGCAGTTCTTC
TRBV5-8	TRBD1	TRBJ2-4	-	CATSGTGAYIQYF	TGTGCCACAAGCGGGACAGGGGCGTACATTCAGTACTTC
TRBV25-1	TRBD1	TRBJ1-2	-	CASSPPLGQGPYGYTF	TGTGCCAGCAGTCCTCCCCTCGGACAGGGCCCCTATGGCTACACCTTC
TRBV7-6	-	TRBJ1-5	-	CASSWRSNQPQHF	TGTGCCAGCAGCTGGAGGAGCAATCAGCCCCAGCATTTT
TRBV6-5	TRBD1	TRBJ1-2	few	CASSYSTGDGYTF	TGTGCCAGCAGTTACTCGACAGGGGATGGCTACACCTTC
TRBV7-2	-	TRBJ2-3	-	CASSLDRTDTQYF	TGTGCCAGCAGCTTAGACCGGACAGATACGCAGTATTTT
TRBV5-4	TRBD2	TRBJ2-2	-	CASSPLAGGETGELFF	TGTGCCAGCAGCCCACTAGCGGGAGGAGAGACCGGGGAGCTGTTTTTT
TRBV18	TRBD2	TRBJ2-1	-	CASSPPWASGNNEQFF	TGTGCCAGCTCACCACCGTGGGCTAGCGGAAACAATGAGCAGTTCTTC
TRBV6-6	-	TRBJ1-3	-	CASSLDRPFSGNTIYF	TGTGCCAGCAGTTTAGACAGACCATTCTCTGGAAACACCATATATTTT
TRBV7-2	-	TRBJ1-2	-	CASSLAPGQGYGYTF	TGTGCCAGCAGCTTAGCGCCCGGGCAGGGGTATGGCTACACCTTC
TRBV4-3	-	TRBJ2-7	-	CASSQELAAPYEQYF	TGCGCCAGCAGCCAAGAACTCGCGGCCCCCTACGAGCAGTACTTC
TRBV2	TRBD1	TRBJ1-6	-	CASRDDRGQNSPLHF	TGTGCCAGCAGGGACGACAGGGGACAAAATTCACCCCTCCACTTT
TRBV4-1	-	TRBJ2-1	-	CASSHHPAFRGNEQFF	TGCGCCAGCAGCCACCACCCCGCTTTTAGAGGAAATGAGCAGTTCTTC
TRBV3-1/TRBV3-2	-	TRBJ1-2	-	CASSQDRGLRGYTF	TGTGCCAGCAGCCAAGATAGGGGGTTGCGTGGCTACACCTTC
TRBV5-4	-	TRBJ2-1	-	CASSLAGTPGQFF	TGTGCCAGCAGCTTGGCCGGGACTCCCGGGCAGTTCTTC
TRBV5-1	-	TRBJ2-6	-	CASSSTVPSGANVLTF	TGCGCCAGCAGCTCAACAGTTCCTTCTGGGGCCAACGTCCTGACTTTC
TRBV6-6	TRBD2	TRBJ2-1	-	CASRLGLRNNEQFF	TGTGCCAGCAGACTGGGACTACGGAACAATGAGCAGTTCTTC
TRBV9	-	TRBJ1-2	-	CASTRLDSPYGYTF	TGTGCCAGCACGCGTCTGGACAGCCCATATGGCTACACCTTC
TRBV19	TRBD2	TRBJ2-3	-	CASSIPQRASGTDTQYF	TGTGCCAGTAGTATACCCCAGAGGGCTAGCGGAACAGATACGCAGTATTTT
TRBV7-2	TRBD2	TRBJ2-2	-	CASSFSGTYTGELFF	TGTGCCAGCAGCTTTAGCGGGACATACACCGGGGAGCTGTTTTTT